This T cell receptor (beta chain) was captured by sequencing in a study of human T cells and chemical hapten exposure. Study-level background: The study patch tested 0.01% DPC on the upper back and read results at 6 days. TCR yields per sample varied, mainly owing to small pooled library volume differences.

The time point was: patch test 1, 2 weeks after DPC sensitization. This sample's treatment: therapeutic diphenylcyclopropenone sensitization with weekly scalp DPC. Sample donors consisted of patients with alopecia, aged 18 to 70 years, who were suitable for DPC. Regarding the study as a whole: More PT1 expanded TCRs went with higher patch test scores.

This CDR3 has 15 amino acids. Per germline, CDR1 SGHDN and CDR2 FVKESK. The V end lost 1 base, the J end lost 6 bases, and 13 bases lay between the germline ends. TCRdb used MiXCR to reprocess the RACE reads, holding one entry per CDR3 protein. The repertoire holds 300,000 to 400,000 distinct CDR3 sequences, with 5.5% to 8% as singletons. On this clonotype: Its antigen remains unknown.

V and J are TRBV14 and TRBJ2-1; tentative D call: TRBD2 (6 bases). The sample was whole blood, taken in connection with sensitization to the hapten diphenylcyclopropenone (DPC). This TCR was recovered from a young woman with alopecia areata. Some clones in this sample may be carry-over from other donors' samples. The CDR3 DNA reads TGTGCCAGCAGCCAAGCAGGAGGGCCGGGCAATGAGCAGTTCTTC. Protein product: CASSQAGGPGNEQFF.